This TCR beta chain was sequenced in a study of T-cell reconstitution after alpha-beta-depleted transplantation in children. Notes on this clonotype: One end of the junction fails to match germline, which may point to a read error.

From germline, CDR1 is MDHEN and CDR2 SYDVKM. The CDR3 contains 12 residues. It was with unique molecular identifiers that the TCRbeta library was prepared. TCRdb reanalysed the PCR reads using MiXCR and keeps one entry per CDR3 protein. Found here are some 340,000 distinct CDR3 sequences, 10% of them singletons; the top ten hold approximately 2.3%. The chain uses TRBV28 and TRBJ2-1; perhaps TRBD2 as D (7 bases). This material consisted of PBMCs from the stem cell graft donor, taken from the stem cell graft. This clonotype was obtained from a human donor who donated a stem cell graft to a child with acute lymphoblastic leukemia. The CDR3 DNA reads as TGTGCCAGCGGGGGGGCAGGGAGGGACGGGATCTTC. This sequence encodes CASGGAGRDGIF. Full variable domain (remainder filled in from reference TRBV28 and TRBJ2-1): DVKVTQSSRYLVKRTGEKVFLECVQDMDHENMFWYRQDPGLGLRLIYFSYDVKMKEKGDIPEGYSVSREKKERFSLILESASTNQTSMYLCASGGAGRDGIFGPGTRLTVL.